This T cell receptor beta chain was profiled in a study of shared clonotypes between healthy human individuals. Study-level information: The donor pool was made up of a couple of women and a few men aged 18 to 49.

Here immunoSEQ multiplex PCR was the method, and the copy in TCRdb shows in-frame clones only, minus some. The data contain 2 million to 3 million clones, roughly 93% of them singletons. Remarks on this clone: Its target is not known.

General study findings and limits: Generally, naive subsets came out with larger estimated richness than memory subsets.

The CDR3 sequence is 16 residues long. The V end was cut by 3 bases, the J end by 2 bases, with 15 bases between. Germline V gene sequence: CDR1 LNHDA, CDR2 SQIVND (reference sequence). Source material: naive CD4+ T cells from PBMCs. Subset: CD45RA+ positively selected. This sequence joins TRBV19 and TRBJ2-3; D may be TRBD1 or TRBD2 (5 bases each). This receptor was taken from a man aged 18 to 30 in good health. Some clones in this sample may be carry-over from other donors' samples. CDR3 sequence reads: CASSISQGGHTDTQYF. CDR3 nucleotide sequence: TGTGCCAGTAGTATTTCCCAGGGCGGGCACACAGATACGCAGTATTTT.